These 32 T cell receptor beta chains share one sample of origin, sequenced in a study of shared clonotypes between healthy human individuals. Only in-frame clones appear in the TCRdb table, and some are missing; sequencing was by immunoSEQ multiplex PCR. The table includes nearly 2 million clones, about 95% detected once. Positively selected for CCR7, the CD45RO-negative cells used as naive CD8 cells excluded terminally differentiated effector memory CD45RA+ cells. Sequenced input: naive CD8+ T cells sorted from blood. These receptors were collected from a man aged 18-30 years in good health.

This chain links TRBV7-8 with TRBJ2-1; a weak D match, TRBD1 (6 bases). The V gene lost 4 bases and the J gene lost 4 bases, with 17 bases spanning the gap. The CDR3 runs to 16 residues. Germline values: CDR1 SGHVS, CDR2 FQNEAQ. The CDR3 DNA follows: TGTGCCAGCAGCTACACCCCAGGGGCAGAATACAATGAGCAGTTCTTC. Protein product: CASSYTPGAEYNEQFF.

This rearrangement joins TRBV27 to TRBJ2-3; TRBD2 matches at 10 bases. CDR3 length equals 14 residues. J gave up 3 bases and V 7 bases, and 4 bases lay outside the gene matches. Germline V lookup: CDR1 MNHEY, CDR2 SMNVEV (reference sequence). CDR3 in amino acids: CASNPGLATDTQYF. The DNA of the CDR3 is TGTGCCAGCAACCCGGGACTAGCGACAGATACGCAGTATTTT.

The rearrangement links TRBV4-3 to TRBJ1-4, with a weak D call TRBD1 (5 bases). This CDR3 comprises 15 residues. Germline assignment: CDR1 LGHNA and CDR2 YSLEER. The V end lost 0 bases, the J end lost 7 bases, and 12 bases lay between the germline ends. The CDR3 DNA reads TGCGCCAGCAGCCAAGAGTCAGGGTTGGGTGAAAAACTGTTTTTT. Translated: CASSQESGLGEKLFF.

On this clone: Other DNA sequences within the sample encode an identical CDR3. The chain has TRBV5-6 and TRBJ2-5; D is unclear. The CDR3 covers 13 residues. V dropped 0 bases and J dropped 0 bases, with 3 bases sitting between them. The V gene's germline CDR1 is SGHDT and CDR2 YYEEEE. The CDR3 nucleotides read TGTGCCAGCAGCTTGGGGAACCAAGAGACCCAGTACTTC. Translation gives CASSLGNQETQYF. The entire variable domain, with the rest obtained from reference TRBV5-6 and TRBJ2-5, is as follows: DAGVTQSPTHLIKTRGQQVTLRCSPKSGHDTVSWYQQALGQGPQFIFQYYEEEERQRGNFPDRFSGHQFPNYSSELNVNALLLGDSALYLCASSLGNQETQYFGPGTRLLVL.

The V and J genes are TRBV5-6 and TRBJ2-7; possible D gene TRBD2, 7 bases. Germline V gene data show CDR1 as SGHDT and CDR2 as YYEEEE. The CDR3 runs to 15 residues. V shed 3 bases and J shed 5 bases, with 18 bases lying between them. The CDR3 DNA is TGTGCCAGCAGCTACTGGCGGGGGCCCCTCCACGAGCAGTACTTC. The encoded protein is CASSYWRGPLHEQYF.

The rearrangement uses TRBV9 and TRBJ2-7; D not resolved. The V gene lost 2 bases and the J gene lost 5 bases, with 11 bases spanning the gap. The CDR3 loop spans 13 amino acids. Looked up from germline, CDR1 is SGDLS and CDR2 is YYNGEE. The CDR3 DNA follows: TGTGCCAGCAGCGTGAAGGGATGGAACGAGCAGTACTTC. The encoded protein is CASSVKGWNEQYF.

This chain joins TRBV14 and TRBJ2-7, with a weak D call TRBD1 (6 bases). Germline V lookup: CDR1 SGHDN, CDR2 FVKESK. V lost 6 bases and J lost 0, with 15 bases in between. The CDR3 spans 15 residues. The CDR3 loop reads CASSPQGILSYEQYF. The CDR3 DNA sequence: TGTGCCAGCAGTCCTCAGGGGATTCTCTCCTACGAGCAGTACTTC.

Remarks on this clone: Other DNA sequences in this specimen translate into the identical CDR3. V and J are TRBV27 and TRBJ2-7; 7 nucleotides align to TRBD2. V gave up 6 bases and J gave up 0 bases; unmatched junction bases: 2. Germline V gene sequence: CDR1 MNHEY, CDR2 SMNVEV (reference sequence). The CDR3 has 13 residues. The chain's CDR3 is CASSPGGSYEQYF. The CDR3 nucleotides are TGTGCCAGCAGCCCGGGGGGCTCCTACGAGCAGTACTTC.

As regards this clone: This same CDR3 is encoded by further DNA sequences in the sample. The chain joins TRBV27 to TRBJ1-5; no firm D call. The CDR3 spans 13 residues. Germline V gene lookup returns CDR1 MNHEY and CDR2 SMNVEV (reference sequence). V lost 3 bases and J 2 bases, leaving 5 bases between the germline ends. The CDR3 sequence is CASSFGRNQPQHF. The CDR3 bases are TGTGCCAGCAGTTTCGGGCGCAATCAGCCCCAGCATTTT.

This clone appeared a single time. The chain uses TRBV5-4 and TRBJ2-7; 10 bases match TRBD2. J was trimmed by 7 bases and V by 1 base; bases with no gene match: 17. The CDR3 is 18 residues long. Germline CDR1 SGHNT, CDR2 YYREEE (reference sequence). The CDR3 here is CASSLTPLGASGSQEQYF. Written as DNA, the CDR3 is TGTGCCAGCAGCTTGACCCCTTTAGGGGCTAGCGGGAGCCAGGAGCAGTACTTC.

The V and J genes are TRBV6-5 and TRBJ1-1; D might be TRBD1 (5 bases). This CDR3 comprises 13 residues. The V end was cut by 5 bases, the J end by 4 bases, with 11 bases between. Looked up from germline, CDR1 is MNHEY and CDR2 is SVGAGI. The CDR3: CASSEGTVTEAFF. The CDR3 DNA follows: TGTGCCAGCAGTGAGGGGACGGTCACTGAAGCTTTCTTT.

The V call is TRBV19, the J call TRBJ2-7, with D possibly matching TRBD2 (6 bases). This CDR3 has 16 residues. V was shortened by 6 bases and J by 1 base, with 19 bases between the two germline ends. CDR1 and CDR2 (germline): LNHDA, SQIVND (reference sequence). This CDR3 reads CASSLGRLASSYEQYF. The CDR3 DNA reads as TGTGCCAGTAGCCTAGGTAGGCTAGCGAGTTCCTACGAGCAGTACTTC.

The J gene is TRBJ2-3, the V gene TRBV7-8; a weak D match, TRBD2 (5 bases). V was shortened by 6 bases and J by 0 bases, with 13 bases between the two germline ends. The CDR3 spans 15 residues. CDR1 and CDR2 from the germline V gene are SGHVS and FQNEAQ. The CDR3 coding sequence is TGTGCCAGCAGACGGCAGGACTTTAGCACAGATACGCAGTATTTT. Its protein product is CASRRQDFSTDTQYF.

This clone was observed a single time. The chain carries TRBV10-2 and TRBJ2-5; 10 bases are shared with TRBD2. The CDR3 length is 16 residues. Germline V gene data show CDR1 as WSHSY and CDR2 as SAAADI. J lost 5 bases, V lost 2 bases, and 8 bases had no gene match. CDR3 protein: CASSEIRSGRSETQYF. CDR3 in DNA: TGCGCCAGCAGTGAGATACGTAGCGGGAGGTCGGAGACCCAGTACTTC.

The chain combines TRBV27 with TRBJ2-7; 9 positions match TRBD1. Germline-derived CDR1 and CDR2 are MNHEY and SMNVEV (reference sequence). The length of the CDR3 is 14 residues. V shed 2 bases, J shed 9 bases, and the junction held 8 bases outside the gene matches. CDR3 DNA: TGTGCCAGCAGTTTAGCGACAGGGGGGTCGGGGCAGTACTTC. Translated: CASSLATGGSGQYF.

The CDR3 DNA is TGCGCCAGCAGCCAAGGCTGGGGGACTAGGACGGAGCAGTTCTTC. It translates to CASSQGWGTRTEQFF. The J gene is TRBJ2-1, the V gene TRBV4-3; 8 bases match TRBD2. This CDR3 has 15 amino acids. J was trimmed by 10 bases and V by 1 base; bases with no gene match: 9. Germline assignment: CDR1 LGHNA and CDR2 YSLEER.

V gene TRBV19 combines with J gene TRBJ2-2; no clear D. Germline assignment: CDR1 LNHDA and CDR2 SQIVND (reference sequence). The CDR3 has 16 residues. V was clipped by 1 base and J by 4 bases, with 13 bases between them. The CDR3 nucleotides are TGTGCCAGTAGTATAGGGCGGCCACCTGCCACCGGGGAGCTGTTTTTT. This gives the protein CASSIGRPPATGELFF. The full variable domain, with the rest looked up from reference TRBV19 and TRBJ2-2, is DGGITQSPKYLFRKEGQNVTLSCEQNLNHDAMYWYRQDPGQGLRLIYYSQIVNDFQKGDIAEGYSVSREKKESFPLTVTSAQKNPTAFYLCASSIGRPPATGELFFGEGSRLTVL.

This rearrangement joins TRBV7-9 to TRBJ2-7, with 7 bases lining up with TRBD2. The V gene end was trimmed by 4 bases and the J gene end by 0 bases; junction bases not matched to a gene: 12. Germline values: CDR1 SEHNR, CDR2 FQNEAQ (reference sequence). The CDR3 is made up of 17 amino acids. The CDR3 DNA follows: TGTGCCAGCAGCTCGCCCCCTTCCAAGCGGGGCTCCTACGAGCAGTACTTC. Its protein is CASSSPPSKRGSYEQYF. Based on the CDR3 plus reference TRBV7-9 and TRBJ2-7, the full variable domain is DTGVSQNPRHKITKRGQNVTFRCDPISEHNRLYWYRQTLGQGPEFLTYFQNEAQLEKSRLLSDRFSAERPKGSFSTLEIQRTEQGDSAMYLCASSSPPSKRGSYEQYFGPGTRLTVT.

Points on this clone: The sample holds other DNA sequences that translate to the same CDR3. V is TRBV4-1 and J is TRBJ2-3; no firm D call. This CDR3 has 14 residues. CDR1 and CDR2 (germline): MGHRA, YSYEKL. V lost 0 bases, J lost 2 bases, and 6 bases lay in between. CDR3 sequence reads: CASSQESPTDTQYF. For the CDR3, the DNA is TGCGCCAGCAGCCAAGAAAGCCCCACAGATACGCAGTATTTT.

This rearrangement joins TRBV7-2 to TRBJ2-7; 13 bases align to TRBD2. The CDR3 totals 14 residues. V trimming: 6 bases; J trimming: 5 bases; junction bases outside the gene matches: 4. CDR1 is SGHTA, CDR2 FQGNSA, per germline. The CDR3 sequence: CASRGLAGAHEQYF. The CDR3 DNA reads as TGTGCCAGCAGAGGACTAGCGGGAGCCCACGAGCAGTACTTC. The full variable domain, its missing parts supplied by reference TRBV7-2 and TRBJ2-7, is GAGVSQSPSNKVTEKGKDVELRCDPISGHTALYWYRQSLGQGLEFLIYFQGNSAPDKSGLPSDRFSAERTGGSVSTLTIQRTQQEDSAVYLCASRGLAGAHEQYFGPGTRLTVT.

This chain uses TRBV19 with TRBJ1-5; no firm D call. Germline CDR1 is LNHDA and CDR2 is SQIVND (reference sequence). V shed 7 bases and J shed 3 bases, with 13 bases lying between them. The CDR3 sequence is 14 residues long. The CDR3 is CASMALGFNQPQHF. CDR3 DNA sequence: TGTGCCAGTATGGCTCTGGGGTTCAATCAGCCCCAGCATTTT.

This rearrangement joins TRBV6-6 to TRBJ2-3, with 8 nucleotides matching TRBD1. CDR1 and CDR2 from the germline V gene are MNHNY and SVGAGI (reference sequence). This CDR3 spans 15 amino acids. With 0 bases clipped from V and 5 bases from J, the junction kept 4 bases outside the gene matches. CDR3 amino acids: CASSYSRTGRDTQYF. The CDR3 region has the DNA TGTGCCAGCAGTTACTCGAGGACAGGGAGAGATACGCAGTATTTT.

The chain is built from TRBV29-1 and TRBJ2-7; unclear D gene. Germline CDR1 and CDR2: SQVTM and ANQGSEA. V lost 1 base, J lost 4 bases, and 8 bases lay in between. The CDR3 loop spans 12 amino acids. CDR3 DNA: TGCAGCGTTGAAGCCGAAAAATACGAGCAGTACTTC. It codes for CSVEAEKYEQYF.

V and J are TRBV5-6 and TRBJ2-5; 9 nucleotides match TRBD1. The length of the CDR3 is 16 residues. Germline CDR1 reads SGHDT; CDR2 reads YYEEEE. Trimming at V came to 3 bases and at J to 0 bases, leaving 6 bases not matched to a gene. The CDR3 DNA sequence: TGTGCCAGCAGCTGGGCCGGGACAGGGTACCAAGAGACCCAGTACTTC. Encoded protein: CASSWAGTGYQETQYF.

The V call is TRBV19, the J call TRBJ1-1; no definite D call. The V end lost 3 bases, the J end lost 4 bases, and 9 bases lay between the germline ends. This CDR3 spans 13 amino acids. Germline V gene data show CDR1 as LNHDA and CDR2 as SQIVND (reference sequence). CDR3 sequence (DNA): TGTGCCAGTAGTATCGCCGCCGCCACTGAAGCTTTCTTT. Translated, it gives CASSIAAATEAFF.

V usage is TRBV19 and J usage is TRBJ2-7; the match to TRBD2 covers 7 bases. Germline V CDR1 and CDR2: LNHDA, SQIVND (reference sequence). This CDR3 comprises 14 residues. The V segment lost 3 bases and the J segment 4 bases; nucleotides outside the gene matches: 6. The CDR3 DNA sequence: TGTGCCAGTAGTATTTCTCTCGGGGGGTACGAGCAGTACTTC. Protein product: CASSISLGGYEQYF.

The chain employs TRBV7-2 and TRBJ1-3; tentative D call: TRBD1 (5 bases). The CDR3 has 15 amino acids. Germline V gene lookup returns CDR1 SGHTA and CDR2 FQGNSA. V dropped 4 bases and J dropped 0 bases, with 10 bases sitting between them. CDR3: CASSSTAISGNTIYF. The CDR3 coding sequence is TGTGCCAGCAGCTCGACAGCGATCTCTGGAAACACCATATATTTT.

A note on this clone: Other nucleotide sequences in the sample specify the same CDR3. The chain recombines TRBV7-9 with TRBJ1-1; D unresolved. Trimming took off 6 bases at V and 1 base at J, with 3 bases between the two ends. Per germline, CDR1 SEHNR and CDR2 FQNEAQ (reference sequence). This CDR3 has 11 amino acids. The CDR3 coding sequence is TGTGCCAGCAGTGCGAACACTGAAGCTTTCTTT. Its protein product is CASSANTEAFF.

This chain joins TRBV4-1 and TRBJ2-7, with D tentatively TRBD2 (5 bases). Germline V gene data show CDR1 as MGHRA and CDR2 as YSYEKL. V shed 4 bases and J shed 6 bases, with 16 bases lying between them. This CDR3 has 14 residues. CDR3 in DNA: TGCGCCAGCAGCCGCCGATTGGGAGAGGGCGAGCAGTACTTC. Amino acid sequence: CASSRRLGEGEQYF.

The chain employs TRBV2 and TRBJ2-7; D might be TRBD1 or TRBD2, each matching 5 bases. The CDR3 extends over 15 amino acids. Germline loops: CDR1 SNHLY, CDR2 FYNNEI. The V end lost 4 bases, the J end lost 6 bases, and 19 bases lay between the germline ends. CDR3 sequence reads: CASSVYGGRLLEQYF. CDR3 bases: TGTGCCAGCAGTGTTTATGGGGGTAGGCTCCTCGAGCAGTACTTC.

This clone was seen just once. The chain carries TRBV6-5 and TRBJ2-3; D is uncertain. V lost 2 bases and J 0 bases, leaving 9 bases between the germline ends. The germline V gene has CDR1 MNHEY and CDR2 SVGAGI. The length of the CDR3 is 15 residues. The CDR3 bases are TGTGCCAGCAGTTACGAGCAACTTAGCACAGATACGCAGTATTTT. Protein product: CASSYEQLSTDTQYF.

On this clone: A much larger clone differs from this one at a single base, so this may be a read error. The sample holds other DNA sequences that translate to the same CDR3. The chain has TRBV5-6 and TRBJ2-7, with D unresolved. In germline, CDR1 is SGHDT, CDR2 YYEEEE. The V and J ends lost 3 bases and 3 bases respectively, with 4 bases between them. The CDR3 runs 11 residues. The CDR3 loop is CASSSGYEQYF. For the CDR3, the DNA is TGTGCCAGCAGCTCGGGCTACGAGCAGTACTTC.